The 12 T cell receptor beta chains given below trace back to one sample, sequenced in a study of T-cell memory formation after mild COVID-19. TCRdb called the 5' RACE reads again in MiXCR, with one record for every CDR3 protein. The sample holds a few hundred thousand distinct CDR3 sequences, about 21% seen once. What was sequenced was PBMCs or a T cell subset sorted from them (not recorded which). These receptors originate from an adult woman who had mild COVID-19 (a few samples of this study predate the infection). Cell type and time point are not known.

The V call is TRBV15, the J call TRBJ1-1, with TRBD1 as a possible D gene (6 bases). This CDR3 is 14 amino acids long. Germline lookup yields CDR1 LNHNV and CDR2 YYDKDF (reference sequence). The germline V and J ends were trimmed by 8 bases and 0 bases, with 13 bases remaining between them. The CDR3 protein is CATQGGFLNTEAFF. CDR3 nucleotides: TGTGCCACCCAAGGGGGGTTTTTGAACACTGAAGCTTTCTTT.

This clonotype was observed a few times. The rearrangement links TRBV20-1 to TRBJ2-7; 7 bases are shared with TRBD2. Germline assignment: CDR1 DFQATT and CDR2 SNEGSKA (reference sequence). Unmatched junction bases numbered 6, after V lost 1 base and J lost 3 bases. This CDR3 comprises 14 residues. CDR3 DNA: TGCAGTGCTAGAGGAGCGGGGACTATCTACGAGCAGTACTTC. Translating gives CSARGAGTIYEQYF.

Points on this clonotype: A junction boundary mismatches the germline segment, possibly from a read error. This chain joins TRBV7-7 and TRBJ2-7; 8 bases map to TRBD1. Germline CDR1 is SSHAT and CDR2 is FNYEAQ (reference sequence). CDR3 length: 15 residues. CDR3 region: CASSFSTGESYEQYF. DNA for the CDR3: TGTGCTAGCAGCTTTTCGACAGGGGAATCTTACGAGCAGTACTTC.

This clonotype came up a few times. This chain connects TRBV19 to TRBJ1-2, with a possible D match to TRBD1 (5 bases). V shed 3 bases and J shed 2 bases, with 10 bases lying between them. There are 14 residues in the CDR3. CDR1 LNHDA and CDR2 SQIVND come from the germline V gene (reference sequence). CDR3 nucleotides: TGTGCCAGTAGTATCTTGACAGACAACTATGGCTACACCTTC. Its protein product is CASSILTDNYGYTF. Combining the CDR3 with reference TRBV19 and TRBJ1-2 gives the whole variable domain DGGITQSPKYLFRKEGQNVTLSCEQNLNHDAMYWYRQDPGQGLRLIYYSQIVNDFQKGDIAEGYSVSREKKESFPLTVTSAQKNPTAFYLCASSILTDNYGYTFGSGTRLTVV.

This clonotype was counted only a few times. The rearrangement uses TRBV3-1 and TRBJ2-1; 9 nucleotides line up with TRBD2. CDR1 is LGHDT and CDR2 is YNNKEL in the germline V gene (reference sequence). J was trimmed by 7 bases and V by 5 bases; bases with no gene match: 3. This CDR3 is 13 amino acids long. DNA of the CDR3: TGTGCCAGCAGCGTAGCGGGGGTTAATGAGCAGTTCTTC. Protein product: CASSVAGVNEQFF.

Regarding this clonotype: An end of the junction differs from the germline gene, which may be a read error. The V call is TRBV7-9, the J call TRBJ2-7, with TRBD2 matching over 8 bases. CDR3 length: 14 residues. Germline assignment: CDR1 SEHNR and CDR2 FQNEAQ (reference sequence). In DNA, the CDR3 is TGTGCCAACAGCTCTTGGACTAGCTTCGACGAGCAGTACTTC. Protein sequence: CANSSWTSFDEQYF. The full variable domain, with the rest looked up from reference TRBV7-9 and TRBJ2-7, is DTGVSQNPRHKITKRGQNVTFRCDPISEHNRLYWYRQTLGQGPEFLTYFQNEAQLEKSRLLSDRFSAERPKGSFSTLEIQRTEQGDSAMYLCANSSWTSFDEQYFGPGTRLTVT.

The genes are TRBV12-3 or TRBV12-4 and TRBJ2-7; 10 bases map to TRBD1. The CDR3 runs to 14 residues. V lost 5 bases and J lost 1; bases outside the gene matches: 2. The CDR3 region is CASSRTGGSYEQYF. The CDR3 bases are TGTGCCAGCAGTCGGACAGGGGGGTCCTACGAGCAGTACTTC.

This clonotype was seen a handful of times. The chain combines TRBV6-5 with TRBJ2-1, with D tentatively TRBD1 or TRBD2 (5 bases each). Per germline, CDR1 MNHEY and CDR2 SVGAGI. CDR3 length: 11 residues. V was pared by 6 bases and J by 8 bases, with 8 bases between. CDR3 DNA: TGTGCCAGCAGGGTGGGGGATGAGCAGTTCTTC. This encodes CASRVGDEQFF.

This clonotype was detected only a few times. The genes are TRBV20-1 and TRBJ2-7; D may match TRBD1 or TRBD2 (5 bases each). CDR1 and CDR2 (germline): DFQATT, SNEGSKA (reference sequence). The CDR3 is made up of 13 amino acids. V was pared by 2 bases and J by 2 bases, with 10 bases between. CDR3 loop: CSARLRGAYEQYF. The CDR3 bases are TGCAGTGCTAGACTCCGGGGCGCCTACGAGCAGTACTTC.

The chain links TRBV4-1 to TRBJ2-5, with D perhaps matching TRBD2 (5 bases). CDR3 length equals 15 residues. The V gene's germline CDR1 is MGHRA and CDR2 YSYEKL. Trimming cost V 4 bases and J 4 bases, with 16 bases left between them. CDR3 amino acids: CASSPLGVGGETQYF. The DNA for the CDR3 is TGCGCCAGCAGCCCCCTCGGGGTGGGTGGAGAGACCCAGTACTTC.

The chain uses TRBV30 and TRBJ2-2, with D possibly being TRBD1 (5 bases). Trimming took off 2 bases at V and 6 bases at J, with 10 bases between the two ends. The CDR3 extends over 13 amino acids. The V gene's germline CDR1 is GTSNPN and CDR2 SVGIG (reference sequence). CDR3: CAWSITGPGELFF. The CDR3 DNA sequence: TGTGCCTGGAGTATTACAGGTCCCGGGGAGCTGTTTTTT.

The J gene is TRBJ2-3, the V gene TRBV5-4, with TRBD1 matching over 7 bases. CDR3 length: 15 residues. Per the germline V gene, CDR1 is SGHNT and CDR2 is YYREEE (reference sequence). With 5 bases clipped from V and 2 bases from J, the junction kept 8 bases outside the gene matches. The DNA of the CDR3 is TGTGCCAGCAGTTTAGGGACAGACCACACAGATACGCAGTATTTT. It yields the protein CASSLGTDHTDTQYF. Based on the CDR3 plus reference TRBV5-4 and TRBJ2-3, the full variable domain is ETGVTQSPTHLIKTRGQQVTLRCSSQSGHNTVSWYQQALGQGPQFIFQYYREEENGRGNFPPRFSGLQFPNYSSELNVNALELDDSALYLCASSLGTDHTDTQYFGPGTRLTVL.